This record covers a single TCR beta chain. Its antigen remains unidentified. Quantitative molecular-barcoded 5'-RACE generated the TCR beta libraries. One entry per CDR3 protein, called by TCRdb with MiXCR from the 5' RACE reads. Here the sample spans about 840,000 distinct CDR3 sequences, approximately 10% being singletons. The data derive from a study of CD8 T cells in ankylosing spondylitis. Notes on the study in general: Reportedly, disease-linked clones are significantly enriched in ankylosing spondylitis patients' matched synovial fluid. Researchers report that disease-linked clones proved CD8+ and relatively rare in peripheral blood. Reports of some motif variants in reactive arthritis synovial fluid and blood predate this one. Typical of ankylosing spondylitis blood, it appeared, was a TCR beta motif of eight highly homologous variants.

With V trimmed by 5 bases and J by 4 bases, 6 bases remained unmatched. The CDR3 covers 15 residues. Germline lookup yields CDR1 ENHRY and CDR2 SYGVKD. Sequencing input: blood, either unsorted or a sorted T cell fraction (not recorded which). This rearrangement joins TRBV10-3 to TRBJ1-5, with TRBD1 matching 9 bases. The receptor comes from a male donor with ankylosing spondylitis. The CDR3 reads CAISRDRESNQPQHF. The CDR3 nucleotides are TGTGCCATCAGTAGGGACAGGGAATCGAATCAGCCCCAGCATTTT.